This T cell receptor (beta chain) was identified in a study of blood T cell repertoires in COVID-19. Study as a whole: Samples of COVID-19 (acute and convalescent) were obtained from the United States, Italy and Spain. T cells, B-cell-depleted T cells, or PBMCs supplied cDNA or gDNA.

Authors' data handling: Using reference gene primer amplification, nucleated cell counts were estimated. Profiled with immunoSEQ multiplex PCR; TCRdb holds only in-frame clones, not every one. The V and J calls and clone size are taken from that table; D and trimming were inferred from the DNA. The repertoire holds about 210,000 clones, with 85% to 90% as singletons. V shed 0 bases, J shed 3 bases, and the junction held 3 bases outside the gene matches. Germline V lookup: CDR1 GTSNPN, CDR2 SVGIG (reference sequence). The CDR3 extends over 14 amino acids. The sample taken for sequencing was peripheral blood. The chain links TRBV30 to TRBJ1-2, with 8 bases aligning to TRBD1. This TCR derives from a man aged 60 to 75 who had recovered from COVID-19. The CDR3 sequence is CAWSVLQGDYGYTF. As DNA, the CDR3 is TGTGCCTGGAGTGTTTTACAGGGGGACTATGGCTACACCTTC.